Sequencing of this T cell receptor (beta chain) was carried out in a study of T cell repertoires in cytomegalovirus infection. About the research overall: Indicated by public TCR beta signatures were CMV infection and matching HLA type. Study-level points and caveats: Carriers of CMV plus the relevant HLA were identified by cumulative public TCR beta family frequency. HLA-C-restricted, CMV-specific TCR beta clonotypes were dominant ex vivo.

TCRdb itself ran the reads through MiXCR, one entry per CDR3 protein. The sample lists roughly 640,000 distinct CDR3 sequences, approximately 24% occurring once. This clonotype was counted a few times. What it binds is unknown. Specimen: CD8+ T cells from PBMCs. This receptor was taken from a human donor in good health (CMV status not recorded). Some clones in this sample may be carry-over from other donors' samples.

The CDR3 nucleotides are TGCAGTGCTTCCGACAGACAGAGCTCCTACAATGAGCAGTTCTTC. This encodes CSASDRQSSYNEQFF. The chain has TRBV20-1 and TRBJ2-1; D might be TRBD1 (5 bases). With 5 bases removed from V and 0 bases from J, the gap between germline ends came to 14 bases. The germline V gene encodes CDR1 DFQATT and CDR2 SNEGSKA (reference sequence). The CDR3 is made up of 15 amino acids.